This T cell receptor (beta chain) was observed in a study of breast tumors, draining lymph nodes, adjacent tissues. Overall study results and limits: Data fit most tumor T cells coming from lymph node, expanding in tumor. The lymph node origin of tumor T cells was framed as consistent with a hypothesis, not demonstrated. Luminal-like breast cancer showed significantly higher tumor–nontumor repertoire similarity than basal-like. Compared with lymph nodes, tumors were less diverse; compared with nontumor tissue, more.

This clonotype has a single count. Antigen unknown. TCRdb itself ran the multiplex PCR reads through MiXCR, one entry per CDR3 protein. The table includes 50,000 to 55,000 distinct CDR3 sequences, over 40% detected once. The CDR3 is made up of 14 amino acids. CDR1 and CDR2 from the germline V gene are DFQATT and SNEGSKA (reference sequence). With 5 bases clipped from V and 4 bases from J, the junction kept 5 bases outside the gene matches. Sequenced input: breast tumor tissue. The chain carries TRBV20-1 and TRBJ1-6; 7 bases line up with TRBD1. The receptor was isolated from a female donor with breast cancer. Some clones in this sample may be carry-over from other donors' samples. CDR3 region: CSADGTDYNSPLHF. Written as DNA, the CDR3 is TGCAGTGCTGACGGGACAGATTATAATTCACCCCTCCACTTT.